The T cell receptor beta chain under discussion was sequenced for a study of T cell responses to AZD1222 COVID-19 vaccine. Sequenced by immunoSEQ multiplex PCR; TCRdb stores in-frame clones only, minus some. The repertoire holds 150,000 to 200,000 clones, with just over 90% as singletons. There are 17 residues in the CDR3. V gave up 1 base and J gave up 0 bases, with 12 bases separating them. Germline V gives CDR1 LNHNV, CDR2 YYDKDF (reference sequence). The receptor was isolated from an adult who received the AZD1222 COVID-19 vaccine. The sequencing used peripheral blood, collected 28 days after the second AZD1222 dose. This chain joins TRBV15 and TRBJ2-2; D remains ambiguous. The CDR3 sequence: CATSRAFRTANTGELFF. As DNA, the CDR3 is TGTGCCACCAGCAGAGCATTCCGGACCGCGAACACCGGGGAGCTGTTTTTT.